Listed below are T cell receptor beta chains from one sample, sequenced in a study of T cell responses to AZD1222 COVID-19 vaccine. The repertoire was sequenced with immunoSEQ multiplex PCR; TCRdb's copy has only in-frame clones and lacks some. The sample includes about 150,000 clones, about nine tenths of them seen just once. Source: peripheral blood, taken 28 days after the second AZD1222 dose. These TCRs come from an adult who received the AZD1222 COVID-19 vaccine. Both conserved end residues are part of each CDR3. A D gene is named only where the DNA matches it firmly. Clone size is shown for a subset of rows, as once, few, many or a class of expanded clone.

J | size | V | D | CDR3 | DNA
TRBJ1-2 | - | TRBV5-4 | TRBD1 | CASSVTGASSGYTF | TGTGCCAGCAGCGTCACAGGGGCATCGTCTGGCTACACCTTC
TRBJ2-2 | once | TRBV7-2 | - | CASSLARANTGELFF | TGTGCCAGCAGCTTAGCGAGGGCGAACACCGGGGAGCTGTTTTTT
TRBJ2-3 | - | TRBV30 | TRBD2 | CAWSGGWDTQYF | TGTGCCTGGAGCGGGGGGTGGGATACGCAGTATTTT
TRBJ1-1 | once | TRBV5-1 | TRBD1 | CASSKTGGMNTEAFF | TGCGCCAGCTCGAAGACAGGGGGCATGAACACTGAAGCTTTCTTT
TRBJ2-7 | - | TRBV9 | - | CASSVGPPRGGFYEQYF | TGTGCCAGCAGCGTAGGTCCCCCTCGTGGGGGATTCTACGAGCAGTACTTC
TRBJ1-1 | - | TRBV5-1 | TRBD1 | CAGSGLTGSKTEAFF | TGCGCCGGCAGCGGCCTGACAGGGAGTAAGACAGAAGCCTTCTTT
TRBJ1-1 | - | TRBV29-1 | - | CSVNPGGGHTEAFF | TGCAGCGTTAACCCGGGGGGAGGGCACACTGAAGCTTTCTTT
TRBJ1-1 | - | TRBV11-3 | - | CASSDGDTEAFF | TGTGCCAGCAGCGACGGTGACACTGAAGCTTTCTTT
TRBJ1-2 | once | TRBV5-5 | TRBD1 | CASSLGGQGANYGYTF | TGTGCCAGCTCCCTGGGGGGACAGGGGGCTAACTATGGCTACACCTTC
TRBJ1-5 | - | TRBV12-3/TRBV12-4 | - | CASSPPNQPQHF | TGTGCCAGCAGTCCCCCCAATCAGCCCCAGCATTTT
TRBJ1-3 | - | TRBV19 | - | CGVSSGNTIYF | TGTGGGGTTTCCTCTGGAAACACCATATATTTT
TRBJ1-6 | - | TRBV11-3 | - | CASSLDPPGSYNSPLHF | TGTGCCAGCAGCTTAGACCCCCCGGGCTCCTATAATTCACCCCTCCACTTT
TRBJ1-6 | - | TRBV7-2 | - | CASSLSSYNSPLHF | TGTGCCAGCAGCCTCTCATCCTATAATTCACCCCTCCACTTT
TRBJ2-5 | - | TRBV7-6 | TRBD2 | CASSLGTSGPTQYF | TGTGCCAGCAGCTTAGGGACTAGCGGGCCGACCCAGTACTTC
TRBJ1-5 | - | TRBV27 | - | CASSFCMGRRRPICSNQPQHF | TGTGCCAGCAGTTTTTGTATGGGCAGGAGGCGGCCGATTTGTAGCAATCAGCCCCAGCATTTT
TRBJ1-6 | - | TRBV21-1 | - | CASSKAETGRSPYNSPLHF | TGTGCCAGCAGCAAAGCCGAGACAGGGCGGTCCCCCTATAATTCACCCCTCCACTTT
TRBJ1-2 | - | TRBV19 | TRBD1 | CASSSGGLLGYTF | TGTGCCAGTAGTTCAGGGGGTCTGCTCGGCTACACCTTC
TRBJ2-7 | - | TRBV5-6 | - | CASSRARGGAYEQYF | TGTGCCAGCAGCCGAGCCAGGGGCGGAGCCTACGAGCAGTACTTC
TRBJ1-2 | - | TRBV18 | TRBD1 | CASSPGDRSFSF | TGTGCCAGCTCTCCGGGGGACAGGAGCTTTTCCTTC
TRBJ2-2 | - | TRBV6-2/TRBV6-3 | - | CASSLDQGTGELFF | TGTGCCAGCAGCCTTGACCAGGGGACCGGGGAGCTGTTTTTT
TRBJ1-2 | - | TRBV7-9 | - | CASRRPGRSLRNHRYGYTF | TGTGCCAGCAGGAGACCGGGACGGTCTTTAAGGAACCACCGCTATGGCTACACCTTC
TRBJ1-6 | - | TRBV30 | - | CAWSVRPPLSPLHF | TGTGCCTGGAGTGTACGCCCCCCCCTTTCACCCCTCCACTTT
TRBJ2-7 | - | TRBV14 | TRBD2 | CASSQSGLAGGVAMEQYF | TGTGCCAGCAGCCAAAGTGGACTAGCGGGAGGGGTCGCGATGGAGCAGTACTTC
TRBJ2-1 | - | TRBV7-3 | - | CASSLTTTAVYNEQFF | TGTGCCAGCAGCTTAACCACAACAGCCGTATACAATGAGCAGTTCTTC
TRBJ1-2 | - | TRBV6-4 | - | CASSDRGRGYTF | TGTGCCAGCAGTGACAGGGGCCGGGGCTACACCTTC
TRBJ1-2 | once | TRBV12-5 | TRBD1 | CASGFAGTAPYGYTF | TGTGCTAGTGGTTTCGCCGGGACAGCACCCTATGGCTACACCTTC
TRBJ1-1 | - | TRBV4-2 | TRBD1 | CASSPTGGRAEAFF | TGTGCCAGCAGCCCTACAGGGGGCAGGGCTGAAGCTTTCTTT
TRBJ2-1 | - | TRBV28 | - | CASSLRRPWSEQFF | TGTGCCAGCAGTTTGAGGAGGCCTTGGAGTGAGCAGTTCTTC